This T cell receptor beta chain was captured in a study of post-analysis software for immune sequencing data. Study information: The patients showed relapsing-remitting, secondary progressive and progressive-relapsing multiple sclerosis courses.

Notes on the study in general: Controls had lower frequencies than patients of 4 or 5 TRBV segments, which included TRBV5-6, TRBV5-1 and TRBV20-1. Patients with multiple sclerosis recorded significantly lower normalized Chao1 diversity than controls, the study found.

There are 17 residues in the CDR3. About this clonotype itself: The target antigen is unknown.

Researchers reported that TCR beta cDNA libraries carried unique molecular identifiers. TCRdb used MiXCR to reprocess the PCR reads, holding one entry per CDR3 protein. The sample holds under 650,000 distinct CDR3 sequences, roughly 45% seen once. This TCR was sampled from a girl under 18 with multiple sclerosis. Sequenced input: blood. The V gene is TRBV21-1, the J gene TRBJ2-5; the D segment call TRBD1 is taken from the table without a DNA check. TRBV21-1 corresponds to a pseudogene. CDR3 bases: TGTGCCAGCAGCAAAGCTCAACAGGGGGTAAACCAAGAGACCCAGTACTTC. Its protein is CASSKAQQGVNQETQYF.